This entry lists 27 T cell receptor beta chains sequenced from one sample in a study of cytomegalovirus exposure and HLA in healthy donors. The PCR was carried out with 60 Vbeta primers and 13 Jbeta primers. Sequencing was performed with immunoSEQ multiplex PCR; in TCRdb, only in-frame clones are kept and a portion is missing. The sample has some 160,000 clones, around 83% seen once. Sequencing was carried out using PBMCs. These receptors originate from a male donor in good health and CMV-seropositive.

This chain links TRBV5-1 with TRBJ2-3; 7 bases map to TRBD2. The V segment lost 4 bases and the J segment 2 bases; nucleotides outside the gene matches: 10. CDR1 is SGHRS, CDR2 YFSETQ, per germline. The CDR3 is 16 residues long. The CDR3 sequence: CASSGEGLEDTDTQYF. The CDR3 nucleotides read TGCGCCAGCAGCGGGGAGGGCCTAGAGGACACAGATACGCAGTATTTT.

The rearrangement links TRBV5-4 to TRBJ2-7, with D tentatively TRBD1 (6 bases). V was pared by 4 bases and J by 3 bases, with 11 bases between. The CDR3 spans 13 residues. Germline CDR1 and CDR2: SGHNT and YYREEE (reference sequence). Here the CDR3 reads CASSIPTGYEQYF. The CDR3 DNA follows: TGTGCCAGCAGCATACCGACAGGCTACGAGCAGTACTTC.

This clone was counted once. This rearrangement joins TRBV2 to TRBJ2-1, with TRBD1 matching over 9 bases. Looked up from germline, CDR1 is SNHLY and CDR2 is FYNNEI. The junction had 3 bases not matched to a gene; V was cut back by 1 base and J by 8 bases. The CDR3 runs to 14 residues. CDR3 protein: CASSEGTGVHEQFF. The CDR3, as DNA: TGTGCCAGCAGTGAAGGGACAGGGGTCCATGAGCAGTTCTTC.

The chain employs TRBV6-6 and TRBJ1-4, with D possibly TRBD1 on 6 matching bases. Deletions cut 5 bases from V and 8 bases from J, with 18 bases between. This CDR3 is 15 amino acids long. Germline CDR1 and CDR2: MNHNY and SVGAGI (reference sequence). This CDR3 reads CASSRGGGAKEKLFF. The CDR3 DNA is TGTGCCAGCAGTAGGGGCGGGGGGGCGAAGGAAAAACTGTTTTTT.

As concerns this clone: An end of the junction does not agree with germline; a read error may underlie this. V usage is TRBV5-1 and J usage is TRBJ2-6; D possibly corresponds to TRBD1 (5 bases). The CDR3 runs 16 residues. In germline, CDR1 is SGHRS, CDR2 YFSETQ. CDR3 amino acids: CASSPPKGSGANGLTF. CDR3 sequence (DNA): TGCGCCAGCAGCCCCCCCAAGGGGTCTGGGGCCAACGGCCTGACTTTC.

V gene TRBV7-2 combines with J gene TRBJ1-1; unclear D gene. This CDR3 is 15 amino acids long. V was pared by 5 bases and J by 4 bases, with 17 bases between. Germline CDR1 reads SGHTA; CDR2 reads FQGNSA. CDR3 loop: CASSQVRVGGTEAFF. The CDR3 DNA sequence: TGTGCCAGCAGCCAAGTGCGGGTCGGCGGCACTGAAGCTTTCTTT.

The V and J genes are TRBV15 and TRBJ1-1; D remains unclear. CDR3 length: 15 amino acids. Germline V lookup: CDR1 LNHNV, CDR2 YYDKDF (reference sequence). With 0 bases removed from V and 4 bases from J, the gap between germline ends came to 12 bases. This CDR3 is CATSRDQGRGTEAFF. As DNA, the CDR3 is TGTGCCACCAGCAGAGATCAAGGTCGCGGCACTGAAGCTTTCTTT.

The rearrangement uses TRBV30 and TRBJ2-3; TRBD2 agrees at 12 bases. Germline V gene lookup returns CDR1 GTSNPN and CDR2 SVGIG (reference sequence). V shed 1 base, J shed 4 bases, and the junction held 6 bases outside the gene matches. The CDR3 consists of 16 residues. CDR3 protein: CAWSGRASGGADTQYF. The DNA for the CDR3 is TGTGCCTGGAGTGGTAGAGCTAGCGGGGGGGCAGATACGCAGTATTTT.

This sequence joins TRBV6-5 and TRBJ1-6; 9 bases are shared with TRBD1. CDR3 length: 16 amino acids. J was trimmed by 7 bases and V by 2 bases; bases with no gene match: 6. Looked up from germline, CDR1 is MNHEY and CDR2 is SVGAGI. The CDR3 DNA is TGTGCCAGCAGTTACGCGACAGGGGGGTGGAATTCACCCCTCCACTTT. Translation: CASSYATGGWNSPLHF.

Comments on this clone: Germline is not matched at one junction end, which may reflect a read error. Other nucleotide sequences in the sample specify the same CDR3. The V gene is TRBV5-1, the J gene TRBJ2-7, with a tentative D call TRBD1 (6 bases). This CDR3 is 14 amino acids long. The germline gives CDR1 SGHRS, CDR2 YFSETQ. The chain's CDR3 is CASSSGVGTYEQYF. The CDR3 region has the DNA TGCGCCAGTAGCTCAGGGGTTGGAACCTACGAGCAGTACTTC.

The chain employs TRBV6-5 and TRBJ2-7; 8 bases fit TRBD1. The CDR3 spans 15 residues. Germline CDR1 is MNHEY and CDR2 is SVGAGI. J was trimmed by 5 bases and V by 3 bases; bases with no gene match: 9. Here the CDR3 reads CASSYNPDRVHEQYF. CDR3 bases: TGTGCCAGCAGTTATAATCCGGACAGGGTCCACGAGCAGTACTTC.

This clone appeared once. The J gene is TRBJ2-1, the V gene TRBV7-9; D ambiguous. Germline lookup yields CDR1 SEHNR and CDR2 FQNEAQ (reference sequence). Trimming shortened V by 5 bases and J by 7 bases, and 15 bases separated the two germline ends. The CDR3 is 14 amino acids. This CDR3 is CASSPPSTRNEQFF. Written as DNA, the CDR3 is TGTGCCAGCAGCCCCCCATCTACGAGGAATGAGCAGTTCTTC.

V gene TRBV19 combines with J gene TRBJ1-5; D ambiguous. The CDR3 is 15 amino acids. V shed 5 bases and J shed 1 base, with 12 bases lying between them. The germline V gene encodes CDR1 LNHDA and CDR2 SQIVND (reference sequence). CDR3 nucleotides: TGTGCCAGTAGTGAAGACACTCCCAGCAATCAGCCCCAGCATTTT. Its protein is CASSEDTPSNQPQHF.

The chain recombines TRBV30 with TRBJ2-5, with D uncertain. Germline lookup yields CDR1 GTSNPN and CDR2 SVGIG (reference sequence). The V end lost 2 bases, the J end lost 0 bases, and 7 bases lay between the germline ends. The CDR3 is made up of 13 amino acids. CDR3 sequence: CAWSRSDQETQYF. CDR3 bases: TGTGCCTGGAGTCGGAGCGACCAAGAGACCCAGTACTTC.

The chain carries TRBV6-1 and TRBJ2-5; 7 bases are a match to TRBD1. This CDR3 region has 13 residues. Germline CDR1 reads MNHNS; CDR2 reads SASEGT. J was trimmed by 5 bases and V by 5 bases; bases with no gene match: 5. For the CDR3, the DNA is TGTGCCAGCAGTTTGACAGGGAGTGAGACCCAGTACTTC. It yields the protein CASSLTGSETQYF.

This sequence joins TRBV30 and TRBJ1-3; D gene uncertain. The germline V gene encodes CDR1 GTSNPN and CDR2 SVGIG (reference sequence). V lost 1 base to trimming and J lost 2 bases, with 9 bases between them. The CDR3 extends over 14 amino acids. CDR3 bases: TGTGCCTGGAGTGAGGGCGGGACTGGAAACACCATATATTTT. Encoded protein: CAWSEGGTGNTIYF.

This clone was detected once. The chain has TRBV19 and TRBJ1-5, with a possible D match to TRBD1 (6 bases). The germline V gene has CDR1 LNHDA and CDR2 SQIVND (reference sequence). V lost 7 bases, J lost 2 bases, and 21 bases lay in between. The CDR3 contains 17 residues. CDR3 DNA: TGTGCCAGTACCTTATTCCCGACAGGCCAGCGCAATCAGCCCCAGCATTTT. It encodes CASTLFPTGQRNQPQHF.

The rearrangement uses TRBV27 and TRBJ2-5; D is ambiguous. The DNA end favors TRBJ2-7, so the J call may be wrong. CDR3 length equals 14 residues. Germline-derived CDR1 and CDR2 are MNHEY and SMNVEV (reference sequence). CDR3: CASTLRASSYEQYF. The CDR3 coding sequence is TGTGCCAGCACCCTAAGGGCTAGCTCCTACGAGCAGTACTTC.

The J gene is TRBJ2-4, the V gene TRBV11-3; the D gene is possibly TRBD2 (6 bases). The CDR3 has 18 residues. Trimming pared 0 bases from V and 0 bases from J, leaving 15 bases between. Per the germline V gene, CDR1 is SGHNT and CDR2 is YENEEA. CDR3 coding DNA: TGTGCCAGCAGCTTAGATCAAGGCGGGACCGGAGCCAAAAACATTCAGTACTTC. It yields the protein CASSLDQGGTGAKNIQYF.

The chain carries TRBV27 and TRBJ2-5; 8 bases align to TRBD2. The CDR3 runs to 12 residues. V lost 5 bases to trimming and J lost 9 bases; unmatched junction nucleotides: 5. Looked up from germline, CDR1 is MNHEY and CDR2 is SMNVEV (reference sequence). The CDR3 sequence is CASSDGGGAQYF. The CDR3 DNA reads TGTGCCAGCAGTGACGGGGGGGGAGCCCAGTACTTC.

V is TRBV11-3 and J is TRBJ2-7, with D unresolved. The V gene's germline CDR1 is SGHNT and CDR2 YENEEA. The CDR3 is 15 amino acids. V was trimmed by 4 bases and J by 6 bases, leaving 19 bases between them. The CDR3 here is CASSSRWAPTGEQYF. DNA for the CDR3: TGTGCCAGCAGCTCCCGATGGGCACCCACCGGCGAGCAGTACTTC.

This chain connects TRBV4-1 to TRBJ1-6; no firm D call. V lost 0 bases to trimming and J lost 8 bases, with 14 bases between them. Germline V gene lookup returns CDR1 MGHRA and CDR2 YSYEKL. CDR3 length: 16 amino acids. As DNA, the CDR3 is TGCGCCAGCAGCCAAGACACAGCGGCACGGGATTCACCCCTCCACTTT. It translates to CASSQDTAARDSPLHF.

This sequence joins TRBV19 and TRBJ2-5; no reliable D call. Germline V gene lookup returns CDR1 LNHDA and CDR2 SQIVND (reference sequence). The CDR3 loop spans 12 amino acids. Trimming removed 5 bases at V and 5 bases at J, with 9 bases between. CDR3 loop: CASSSETETQYF. The CDR3 nucleotides are TGTGCCAGTAGTTCAGAAACGGAGACCCAGTACTTC.

V gene TRBV2 combines with J gene TRBJ1-2, with 8 bases matching TRBD1. CDR1 and CDR2 from the germline V gene are SNHLY and FYNNEI. This CDR3 comprises 13 residues. V lost 6 bases and J lost 4; bases outside the gene matches: 4. The CDR3 is CASREDRAYGYTF. In nucleotides, the CDR3 is TGTGCCAGCAGAGAGGACAGGGCCTATGGCTACACCTTC.

The V call is TRBV4-1, the J call TRBJ1-3, with a possible D match to TRBD1 (5 bases). The CDR3 spans 15 residues. V was shortened by 4 bases and J by 4 bases, with 14 bases between the two germline ends. Germline CDR1 is MGHRA and CDR2 is YSYEKL. Here the CDR3 reads CASSRQGGSGNTIYF. The DNA of the CDR3 is TGCGCCAGCAGCCGCCAGGGAGGGTCCGGAAACACCATATATTTT.

The chain joins TRBV6-6 to TRBJ1-2; 12 bases are a match to TRBD1. Germline CDR1 reads MNHNY; CDR2 reads SVGAGI (reference sequence). The ends lost 0 bases at V and 6 bases at J; junction bases unmatched: 5. The CDR3 extends over 16 amino acids. The CDR3 loop is CASSYSGTGGANGYTF. The DNA of the CDR3 is TGTGCCAGCAGTTACTCGGGGACAGGGGGCGCGAATGGCTACACCTTC.

The V and J genes are TRBV27 and TRBJ1-4; D gene uncertain. Trimming cost V 6 bases and J 8 bases, with 13 bases left between them. Germline V gene lookup returns CDR1 MNHEY and CDR2 SMNVEV (reference sequence). This CDR3 is 13 amino acids long. The CDR3 spells CASRSVVEEKLFF. The CDR3, as DNA: TGTGCCAGCAGGTCGGTCGTGGAGGAAAAACTGTTTTTT.